This TCR beta chain is from a study of control samples from healthy donors and cancer patients (dated by TCRdb to about 2020). As concerns this clone: Its specific antigen is unknown. Qualities for individual bases were not recorded, and no much larger clone is one base off.

The CDR3 runs 17 amino acids, cysteine and phenylalanine included. The read is trimmed to its CDR3 DNA, 51 bases read in frame from base 1. Ends trimmed: V by 5 bases, J by 0 bases; bases unmatched to a gene: 10. The germline V gene sets CDR1 to SGHVS and CDR2 to FNYEAQ. Library preparation employed the immunoSEQ multiplex PCR assay. Here the immuneACCESS table is served through TCRdb, limited to in-frame sequences with V and J called. Missing clones are a known gap in these copies; in checked studies unresolved V genes cover under half, and the rest lacks a known reason. This sample has approximately 87,000 clones in its table, and roughly 86% of those were observed once. Around 1.3% of the sample is taken by the ten largest.

The material sequenced was blood. The source of this sequence is a woman aged 45-65 years in good health. This receptor chain uses TRBV7-6 and TRBJ2-5; the central 9 bases match TRBD1. The DNA reads as follows: TGTGCCAGCAGCCGCGGGACAGGGAGTCCCCACCAAGAGACCCAGTACTTC. It specifies CASSRGTGSPHQETQYF.